This TCR beta chain was observed in a study of blood T cell repertoires in COVID-19. This table comes from immunoSEQ multiplex PCR, and its TCRdb copy is limited to in-frame clones, with some not included. This table has tens of thousands of clones, 70% to 90% appearing once. This CDR3 is built from 15 residues. The V gene end was trimmed by 0 bases and the J gene end by 5 bases; junction bases not matched to a gene: 4. Germline V gene data show CDR1 as SGHRS and CDR2 as YFSETQ. This clonotype originated in a man between 60 and 75 years old with acute or convalescent COVID-19. What was sequenced was peripheral blood. The chain combines TRBV5-1 with TRBJ2-3, with TRBD1 identical over 9 bases. The CDR3 DNA reads TGCGCCAGCAGCTTGGTGACAGGGGGTCGAGATACGCAGTATTTT. This translates into CASSLVTGGRDTQYF.